A selection of T cell receptor beta chains follows, all from one sample in a study of blood T cell repertoires in COVID-19. Clones were sequenced by immunoSEQ multiplex PCR, and TCRdb holds only the in-frame ones, with some missing. Here the sample spans 50,000 to 75,000 clones, approximately 87% being singletons. The specimen sequenced was peripheral blood. Receptors were obtained from a man in his fifties or sixties with acute or convalescent COVID-19. CDR3s include the opening cysteine and the closing phenylalanine or tryptophan. Each record gives: J gene, D gene, V gene, clone size, CDR3 DNA, CDR3 protein. The D gene is left open where the match is weak. Size is omitted from some rows. Given values are once, few, many or a class for expanded clones.

TRBJ2-1 | . | TRBV19 | . | TGTGCCAGTAGCCACAAAGTACAGGGAAACAATGAGCAGTTCTTC | CASSHKVQGNNEQFF
TRBJ2-6 | TRBD1 | TRBV5-1 | . | TGCGCCAGCGGGGGGACAGGGGCTGGGGCCAACGTCCTGACTTTC | CASGGTGAGANVLTF
TRBJ1-1 | . | TRBV27 | . | TGTGCCAGCAGAACTACAGGTACACTGAACACTGAAGCTTTCTTT | CASRTTGTLNTEAFF
TRBJ1-4 | . | TRBV4-3 | . | TGCGCCAGCAGCCAAGAGACAGGCCCACAACGCGGACTGTTTTTT | CASSQETGPQRGLFF
TRBJ2-3 | . | TRBV29-1 | . | TGCAGCACGAGAAGGACTATAAGCACAGATACGCAGTATTTT | CSTRRTISTDTQYF
TRBJ2-3 | TRBD2 | TRBV4-3 | . | TGCGCCAGCAGCCAAGAAGCGGGGGCTAGCACAGATACGCAGTATTTT | CASSQEAGASTDTQYF
TRBJ1-2 | . | TRBV30 | . | TGTGCCTGGACATTGAGCGGGAACTATGGCTACACCTTC | CAWTLSGNYGYTF
TRBJ1-4 | . | TRBV30 | . | TGTGCCTGGAGCCCCTCGGACAGACGGGATGAAAAACTGTTTTTT | CAWSPSDRRDEKLFF
TRBJ2-3 | TRBD2 | TRBV9 | . | TGTGCCAGCAGCGGGACTAGCGGGGTGCTCACAGATACGCAGTATTTT | CASSGTSGVLTDTQYF
TRBJ1-5 | TRBD1 | TRBV18 | . | TGTGCCAGCTCAGGTATCGGACAGGGAAGCAATCAGCCCCAGCATTTT | CASSGIGQGSNQPQHF
TRBJ2-5 | . | TRBV24-1 | few | TGTGCCACCAGTGATTGGGCCTCGGTGGAGGGGGCCCGGGGGGGAGAGACCCAGTACTTC | CATSDWASVEGARGGETQYF
TRBJ1-3 | . | TRBV2 | . | TGTGCCAGCAAGCGGGAGTACTCTGGAAACACCATATATTTT | CASKREYSGNTIYF
TRBJ2-3 | . | TRBV19 | once | TGTGCCAGTAGTGGACCCCAGGAGGGGGATACGCAGTATTTT | CASSGPQEGDTQYF
TRBJ2-5 | TRBD2 | TRBV29-1 | . | TGCAGCGTTGTAGGCGGCGGGGGGTCCCAAGAGACCCAGTACTTC | CSVVGGGGSQETQYF
TRBJ1-2 | . | TRBV14 | . | TGTGCCAGCAGCCAAGGATCCCCAAGAGGGTACACCTTC | CASSQGSPRGYTF
TRBJ2-2 | . | TRBV10-3 | . | TGTGCCATCAGTGGGGAGGTGGACACCGGGGAGCTGTTTTTT | CAISGEVDTGELFF
TRBJ2-1 | TRBD2 | TRBV7-2 | . | TGTGCCAGCAGCACACAGGGACTAGCGGGGGTTAATGAGCAGTTCTTC | CASSTQGLAGVNEQFF
TRBJ1-2 | . | TRBV27 | . | TGTGCCAGCAGGGAACCTGGTAGGGGCTATGGCTACACCTTC | CASREPGRGYGYTF
TRBJ2-3 | . | TRBV2 | . | TGTGCCAGCAGGCCCGGGACTGGGAAAGGTCATGATACGCAGTATTTT | CASRPGTGKGHDTQYF
TRBJ1-3 | . | TRBV10-3 | . | TGTGCCATCAGTGGTACAGACTCTGGAAACACCATATATTTT | CAISGTDSGNTIYF
TRBJ1-2 | TRBD1 | TRBV10-2 | . | TGCGCCAGCAGTGGGAACGGACAGGGCGGCTACACCTTC | CASSGNGQGGYTF
TRBJ2-1 | . | TRBV5-1 | . | TGCGCCAGCAGGGGAGGGGGAGGTGTGAATGAGCAGTTCTTC | CASRGGGGVNEQFF
TRBJ1-4 | TRBD1 | TRBV2 | . | TGTGCCAGCAGTTTAAGACAGGGAACAAGTGAAAAACTGTTTTTT | CASSLRQGTSEKLFF
TRBJ2-5 | . | TRBV7-9 | . | TGTGCCAGCAGCCAAACAGGGTTAGAGACCCAGTACTTC | CASSQTGLETQYF
TRBJ2-2 | TRBD1 | TRBV11-3 | . | TGTGCCAGCAGCTTAGTACAGGGGGCCGGGGAGCTGTTTTTT | CASSLVQGAGELFF
TRBJ1-2 | TRBD1 | TRBV11-2 | once | TGTGCCAGCAGCCCGACGGACAGGGCATATGGCTACACCTTC | CASSPTDRAYGYTF
TRBJ1-1 | . | TRBV7-2 | . | TGTGCCAGCAGCTTAGGAGGCCAGGGAGGAACTGAAGCTTTCTTT | CASSLGGQGGTEAFF
TRBJ2-1 | TRBD2 | TRBV6-6 | . | TGTGCCAGCAGTCGATCACTAGCGGGGGGGTCAGGGCAGTTCTTC | CASSRSLAGGSGQFF
TRBJ2-3 | . | TRBV7-3 | . | TGTGCCAGCAGCTTATACGCAGGTAGCACAGATACGCAGTATTTT | CASSLYAGSTDTQYF
TRBJ2-1 | . | TRBV6-2/TRBV6-3 | . | TGTGCCAGCAGTTACTCTAGGGATGGGCGGGGTAATGAGCAGTTCTTC | CASSYSRDGRGNEQFF
TRBJ2-2 | . | TRBV12-5 | . | TGTGCTAGTGGTTCGGGTGGGAACACCGGGGAGCTGTTTTTT | CASGSGGNTGELFF
TRBJ2-2 | . | TRBV6-1 | . | TGTGCCAGCAGTGAATCCCGCGGGGAGCTGTTTTTT | CASSESRGELFF
TRBJ1-4 | TRBD1 | TRBV9 | . | TGTGCCAGCAGCGGACAGCGGACAGGGACTAATGAAAAACTGTTTTTT | CASSGQRTGTNEKLFF
TRBJ2-7 | TRBD2 | TRBV19 | . | TGTGCCAGTAGACAAGGACTAGCGGGCTTCTACGAGCAGTACTTC | CASRQGLAGFYEQYF
TRBJ2-1 | . | TRBV19 | . | TGTGCCAGTAGTACCGGACTCAACAATGAGCAGTTCTTC | CASSTGLNNEQFF